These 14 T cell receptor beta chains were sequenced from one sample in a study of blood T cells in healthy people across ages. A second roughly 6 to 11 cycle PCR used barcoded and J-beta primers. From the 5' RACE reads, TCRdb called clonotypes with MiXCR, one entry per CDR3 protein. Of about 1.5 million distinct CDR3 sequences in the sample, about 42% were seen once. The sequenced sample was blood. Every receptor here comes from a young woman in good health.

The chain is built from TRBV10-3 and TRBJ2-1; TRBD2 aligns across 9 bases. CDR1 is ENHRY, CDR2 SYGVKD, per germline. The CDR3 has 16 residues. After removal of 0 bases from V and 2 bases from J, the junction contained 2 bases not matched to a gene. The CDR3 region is CAISESSGSTYNEQFF. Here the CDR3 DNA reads TGTGCCATCAGTGAGTCTAGCGGGAGCACCTACAATGAGCAGTTCTTC.

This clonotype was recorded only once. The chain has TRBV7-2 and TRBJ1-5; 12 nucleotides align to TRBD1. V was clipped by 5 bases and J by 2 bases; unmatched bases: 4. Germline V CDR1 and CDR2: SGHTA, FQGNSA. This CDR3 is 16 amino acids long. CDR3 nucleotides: TGTGCCAGCAGCCGGGACAGGGGGCCTGGCAATCAGCCCCAGCATTTT. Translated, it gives CASSRDRGPGNQPQHF.

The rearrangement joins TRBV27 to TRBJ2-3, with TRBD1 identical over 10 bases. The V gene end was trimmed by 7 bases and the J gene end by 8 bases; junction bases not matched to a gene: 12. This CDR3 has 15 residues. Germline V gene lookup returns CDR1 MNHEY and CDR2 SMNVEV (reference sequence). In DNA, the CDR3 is TGTGCCAGCAACCCGACGACAGGGGGCATTGGTACGCAGTATTTT. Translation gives CASNPTTGGIGTQYF.

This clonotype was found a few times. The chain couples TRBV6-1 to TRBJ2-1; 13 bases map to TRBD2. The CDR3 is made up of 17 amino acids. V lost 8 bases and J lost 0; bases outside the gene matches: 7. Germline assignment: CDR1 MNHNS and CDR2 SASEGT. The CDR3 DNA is TGTGCCAGCCTGGGACTAGCGGGACCTAGCTCCTACAATGAGCAGTTCTTC. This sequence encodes CASLGLAGPSSYNEQFF.

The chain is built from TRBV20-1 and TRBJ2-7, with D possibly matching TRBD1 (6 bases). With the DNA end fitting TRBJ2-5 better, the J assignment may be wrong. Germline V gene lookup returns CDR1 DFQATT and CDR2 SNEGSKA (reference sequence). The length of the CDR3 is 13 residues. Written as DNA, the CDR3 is TGCAGTGCCGTGACAGGAACCCAAGAGACCCAGTACTTC. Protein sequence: CSAVTGTQETQYF.

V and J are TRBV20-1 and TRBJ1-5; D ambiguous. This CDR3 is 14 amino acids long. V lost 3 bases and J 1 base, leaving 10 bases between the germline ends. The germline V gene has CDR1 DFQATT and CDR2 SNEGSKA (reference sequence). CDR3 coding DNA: TGCAGTGCTAGGGTCAGTGACAGCAATCAGCCCCAGCATTTT. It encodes CSARVSDSNQPQHF.

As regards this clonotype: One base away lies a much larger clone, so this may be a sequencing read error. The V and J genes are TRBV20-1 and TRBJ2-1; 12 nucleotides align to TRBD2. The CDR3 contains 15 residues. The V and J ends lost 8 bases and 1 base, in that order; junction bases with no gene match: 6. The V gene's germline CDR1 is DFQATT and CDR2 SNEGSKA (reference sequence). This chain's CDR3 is CSTYTSGRSYNEQFF. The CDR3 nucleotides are TGCAGTACCTATACTAGCGGGAGGTCCTACAATGAGCAGTTCTTC.

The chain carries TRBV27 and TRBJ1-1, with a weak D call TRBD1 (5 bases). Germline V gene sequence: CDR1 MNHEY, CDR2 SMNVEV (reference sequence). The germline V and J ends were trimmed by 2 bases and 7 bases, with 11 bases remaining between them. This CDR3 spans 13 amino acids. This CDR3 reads CASSLGGPNEAFF. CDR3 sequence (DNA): TGTGCCAGCAGTTTAGGGGGTCCGAATGAAGCTTTCTTT.

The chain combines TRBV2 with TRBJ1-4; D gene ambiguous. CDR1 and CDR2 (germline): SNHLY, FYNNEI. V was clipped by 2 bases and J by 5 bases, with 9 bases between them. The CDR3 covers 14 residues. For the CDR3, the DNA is TGTGCCAGCAGTGAATACGTAAAGAATGAAAAACTGTTTTTT. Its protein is CASSEYVKNEKLFF. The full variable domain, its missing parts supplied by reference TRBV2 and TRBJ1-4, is EPEVTQTPSHQVTQMGQEVILRCVPISNHLYFYWYRQILGQKVEFLVSFYNNEISEKSEIFDDQFSVERPDGSNFTLKIRSTKLEDSAMYFCASSEYVKNEKLFFGSGTQLSVL.

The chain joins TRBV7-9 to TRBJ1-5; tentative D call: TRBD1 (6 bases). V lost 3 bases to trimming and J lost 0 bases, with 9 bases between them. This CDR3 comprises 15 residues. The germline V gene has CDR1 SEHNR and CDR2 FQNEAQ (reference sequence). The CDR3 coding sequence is TGTGCCAGCAGCTTCGGACAGAGTAGCAATCAGCCCCAGCATTTT. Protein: CASSFGQSSNQPQHF.

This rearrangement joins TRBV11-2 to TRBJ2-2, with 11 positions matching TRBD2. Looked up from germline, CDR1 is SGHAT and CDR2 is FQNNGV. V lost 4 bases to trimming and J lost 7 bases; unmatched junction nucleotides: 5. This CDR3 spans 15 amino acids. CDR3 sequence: CASSSPLAGVGELFF. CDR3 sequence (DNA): TGTGCCAGCAGCTCCCCACTAGCGGGGGTCGGGGAGCTGTTTTTT.

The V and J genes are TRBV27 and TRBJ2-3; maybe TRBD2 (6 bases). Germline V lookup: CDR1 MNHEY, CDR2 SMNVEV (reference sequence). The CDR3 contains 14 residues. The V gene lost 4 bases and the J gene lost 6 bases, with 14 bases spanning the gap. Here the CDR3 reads CASSWGVGSDTQYF. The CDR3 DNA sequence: TGTGCCAGCAGTTGGGGGGTTGGATCGGATACGCAGTATTTT.

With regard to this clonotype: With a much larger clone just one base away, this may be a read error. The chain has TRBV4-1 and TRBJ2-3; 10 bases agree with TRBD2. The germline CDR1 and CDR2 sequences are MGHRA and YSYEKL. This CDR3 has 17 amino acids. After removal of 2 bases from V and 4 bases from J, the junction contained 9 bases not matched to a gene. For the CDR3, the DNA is TGCGCCAGCAGCCAACAATGGACTAGCGGTTACGCAGATACGCAGTATTTT. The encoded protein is CASSQQWTSGYADTQYF.

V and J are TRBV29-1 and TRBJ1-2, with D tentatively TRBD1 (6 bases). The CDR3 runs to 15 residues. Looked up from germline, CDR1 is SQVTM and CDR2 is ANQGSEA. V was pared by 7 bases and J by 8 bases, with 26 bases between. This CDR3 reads CSAPSTNRVWGGYTF. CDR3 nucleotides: TGCAGCGCCCCTTCCACGAACAGGGTATGGGGCGGCTACACCTTC.